One sample yielded the 9 T cell receptor beta chains listed below, sequenced in a study of T cell responses to AZD1222 COVID-19 vaccine. Method: immunoSEQ multiplex PCR; TCRdb's copy keeps in-frame clones and lacks some. The sample contains about 270,000 clones, roughly 93% of which appear only once. The starting material was peripheral blood, obtained 28 days after the second AZD1222 dose. These receptors were collected from an adult who received the AZD1222 COVID-19 vaccine.

The rearrangement links TRBV10-3 to TRBJ2-7; the match to TRBD2 covers 13 bases. V shed 4 bases, J shed 0 bases, and the junction held 6 bases outside the gene matches. In germline, CDR1 is ENHRY, CDR2 SYGVKD. There are 17 residues in the CDR3. The CDR3 region is CAISGETSGRSSYEQYF. The CDR3 bases are TGTGCCATCAGTGGTGAGACTAGCGGGAGGAGCTCCTACGAGCAGTACTTC.

The chain couples TRBV5-5 to TRBJ1-3, with D perhaps matching TRBD1 (6 bases). Germline V gene sequence: CDR1 SGHKS, CDR2 YYEKEE (reference sequence). Trimming left V 2 bases short and J 0 bases short, with 9 bases between. CDR3 length equals 15 residues. The CDR3, as DNA: TGTGCCAGCAGCTTATCGACAGGCTCTGGAAACACCATATATTTT. This encodes CASSLSTGSGNTIYF.

CDR3 DNA: TGTGCCAGCTCCGTAGCGGGAGGTGGAGAGACCCAGTACTTC. Translation gives CASSVAGGGETQYF. J is TRBJ2-5 and V is TRBV25-1; 10 bases match TRBD2. With V trimmed by 8 bases and J by 4 bases, 7 bases remained unmatched. The CDR3 length is 14 residues. Germline CDR1 reads MGHDK; CDR2 reads SYGVNS.

The J gene is TRBJ1-1, the V gene TRBV6-5; TRBD1 is a possible D gene (6 bases). V lost 6 bases and J 1 base, leaving 12 bases between the germline ends. The CDR3 has 14 residues. The germline V gene has CDR1 MNHEY and CDR2 SVGAGI. CDR3 coding DNA: TGTGCCAGCAGCGGACAGTACAAGAACACTGAAGCTTTCTTT. Translating gives CASSGQYKNTEAFF.

The rearrangement links TRBV19 to TRBJ1-5; D perhaps matches TRBD1 (6 bases). The CDR3 length is 16 residues. V lost 6 bases and J lost 2, with 17 bases in between. Germline lookup yields CDR1 LNHDA and CDR2 SQIVND (reference sequence). The CDR3 DNA follows: TGTGCCAGTAGCGGGGCACAGGGTTTACGCAATCAGCCCCAGCATTTT. Encoded protein: CASSGAQGLRNQPQHF.

Details on this clone: The sample has other DNA sequences that encode this CDR3 too. CDR3 in DNA: TGTGCCAGCAGTGAACCGGGACAGGGCTATGGCTACACCTTC. It yields the protein CASSEPGQGYGYTF. This chain joins TRBV6-1 and TRBJ1-2, with 9 bases lining up with TRBD1. CDR1 and CDR2 (germline): MNHNS, SASEGT. The CDR3 extends over 14 amino acids. J gave up 4 bases and V 2 bases, and 2 bases lay outside the gene matches.

Many counts were recorded for this clone. The chain recombines TRBV6-5 with TRBJ1-4; D unclear. This CDR3 comprises 14 residues. CDR1 is MNHEY and CDR2 is SVGAGI in the germline V gene. The germline V and J ends were trimmed by 0 bases and 0 bases, with 2 bases remaining between them. The DNA for the CDR3 is TGTGCCAGCAGTTACTCGGCAACTAATGAAAAACTGTTTTTT. This translates into CASSYSATNEKLFF.

This clone was detected once. The chain joins TRBV7-9 to TRBJ2-1; D assignment may be TRBD1 or TRBD2 (5 bases each). The CDR3 consists of 12 residues. Germline V gives CDR1 SEHNR, CDR2 FQNEAQ (reference sequence). V lost 6 bases, J lost 15 bases, and 18 bases lay in between. This chain's CDR3 is CASSQPPGQGFF. In nucleotides, the CDR3 is TGTGCCAGCAGTCAACCCCCGGGGCAAGGGTTCTTC.

The rearrangement uses TRBV5-1 and TRBJ1-1; D ambiguous. This CDR3 is built from 13 residues. Deletions cut 0 bases from V and 0 bases from J, with 3 bases between. Per germline, CDR1 SGHRS and CDR2 YFSETQ. The CDR3 loop is CASSLVVNTEAFF. As DNA, the CDR3 is TGCGCCAGCAGCTTGGTGGTGAACACTGAAGCTTTCTTT.